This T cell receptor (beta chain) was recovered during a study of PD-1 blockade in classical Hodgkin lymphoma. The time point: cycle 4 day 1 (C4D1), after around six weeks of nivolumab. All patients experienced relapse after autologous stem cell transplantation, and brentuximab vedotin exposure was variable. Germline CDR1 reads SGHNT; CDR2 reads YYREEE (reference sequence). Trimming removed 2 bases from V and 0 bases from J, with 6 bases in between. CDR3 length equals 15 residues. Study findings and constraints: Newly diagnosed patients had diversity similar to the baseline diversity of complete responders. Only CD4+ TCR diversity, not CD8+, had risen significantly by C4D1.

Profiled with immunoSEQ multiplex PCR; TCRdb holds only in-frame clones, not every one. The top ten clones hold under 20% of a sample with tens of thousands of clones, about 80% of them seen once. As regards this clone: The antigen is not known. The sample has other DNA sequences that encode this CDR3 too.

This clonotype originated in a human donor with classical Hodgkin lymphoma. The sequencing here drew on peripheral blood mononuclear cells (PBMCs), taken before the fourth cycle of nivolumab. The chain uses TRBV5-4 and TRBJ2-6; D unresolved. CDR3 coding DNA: TGTGCCAGCAGCTTTCCCGTCTCTGGGGCCAACGTCCTGACTTTC. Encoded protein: CASSFPVSGANVLTF.